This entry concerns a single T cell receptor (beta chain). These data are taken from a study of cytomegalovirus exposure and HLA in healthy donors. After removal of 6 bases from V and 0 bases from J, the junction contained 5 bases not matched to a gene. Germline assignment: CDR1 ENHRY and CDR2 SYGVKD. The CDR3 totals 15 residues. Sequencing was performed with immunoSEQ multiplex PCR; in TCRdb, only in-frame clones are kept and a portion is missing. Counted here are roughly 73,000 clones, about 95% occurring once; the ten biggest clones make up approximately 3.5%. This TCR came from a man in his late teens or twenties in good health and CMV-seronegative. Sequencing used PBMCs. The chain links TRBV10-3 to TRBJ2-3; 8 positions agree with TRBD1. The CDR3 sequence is CAISLTGVSTDTQYF. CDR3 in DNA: TGTGCCATCAGCCTGACAGGGGTGAGCACAGATACGCAGTATTTT.